This T cell receptor (beta chain) was observed in a study of siplizumab effects on memory and regulatory T cells. Whole-study results and caveats: The mean Treg-derived percentage of mappable alloreactive CD4+ clones was approximately 69% with siplizumab compared with 25% to 30% in controls. Siplizumab caused a significant drop in alloreactive sequences traceable to unstimulated CD4+ memory cells.

Germline V lookup: CDR1 SGHTA, CDR2 FQGNSA. V gave up 2 bases and J gave up 2 bases; unmatched junction bases: 10. The CDR3 totals 17 residues. Sequenced by immunoSEQ multiplex PCR; TCRdb stores in-frame clones only, minus some. The sample lists about 110,000 clones; 92% were seen once. About this clone: Its target is not known.

The chain uses TRBV7-2 and TRBJ1-2; 8 positions match TRBD1. The sequenced sample consisted of CD4+ T cells sorted from blood. The TCR originated in a human donor in good health. DNA of the CDR3: TGTGCCAGCAGCTTAAGGGGATCAGGGGGCGACAACTATGGCTACACCTTC. Protein: CASSLRGSGGDNYGYTF.